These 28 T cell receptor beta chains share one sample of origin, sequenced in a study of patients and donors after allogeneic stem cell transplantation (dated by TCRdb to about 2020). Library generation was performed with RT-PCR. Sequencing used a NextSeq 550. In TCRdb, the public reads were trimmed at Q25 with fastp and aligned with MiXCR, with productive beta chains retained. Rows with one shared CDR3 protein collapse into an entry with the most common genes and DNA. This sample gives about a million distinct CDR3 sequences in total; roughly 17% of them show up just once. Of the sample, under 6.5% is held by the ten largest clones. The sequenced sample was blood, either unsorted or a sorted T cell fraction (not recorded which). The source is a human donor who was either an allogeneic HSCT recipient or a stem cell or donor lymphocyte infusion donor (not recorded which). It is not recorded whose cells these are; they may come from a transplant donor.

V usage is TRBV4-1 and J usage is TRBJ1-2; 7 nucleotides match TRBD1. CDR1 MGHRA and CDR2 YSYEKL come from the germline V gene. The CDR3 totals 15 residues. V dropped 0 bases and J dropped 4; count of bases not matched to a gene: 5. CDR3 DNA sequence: TGCGCCAGCAGCCAAGATGGAACAGGGGTCTATGGCTACACCTTC. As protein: CASSQDGTGVYGYTF.

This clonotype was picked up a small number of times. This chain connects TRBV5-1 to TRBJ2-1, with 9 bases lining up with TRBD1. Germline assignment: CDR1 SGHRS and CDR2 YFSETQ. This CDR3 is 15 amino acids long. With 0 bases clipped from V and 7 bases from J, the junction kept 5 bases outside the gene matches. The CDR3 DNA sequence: TGCGCCAGCAGCTTGGCAGGGACAGGGAGAAATGAGCAGTTCTTC. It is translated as CASSLAGTGRNEQFF.

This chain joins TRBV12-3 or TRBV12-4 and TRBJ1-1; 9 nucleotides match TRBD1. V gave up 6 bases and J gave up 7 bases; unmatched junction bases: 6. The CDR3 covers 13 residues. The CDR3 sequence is CASSPGQGYEAFF. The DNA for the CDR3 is TGTGCCAGCAGCCCGGGACAGGGTTATGAAGCTTTCTTT.

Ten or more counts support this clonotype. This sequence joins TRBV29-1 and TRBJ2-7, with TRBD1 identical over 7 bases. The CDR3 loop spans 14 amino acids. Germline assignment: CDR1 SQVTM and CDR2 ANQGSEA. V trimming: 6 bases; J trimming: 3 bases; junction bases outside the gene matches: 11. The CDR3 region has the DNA TGCAGCGTACGACCGACAGGGAGAAACTACGAGCAGTACTTC. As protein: CSVRPTGRNYEQYF.

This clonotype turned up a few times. CDR3 region: CAISPSGGAVDTQYF. In DNA form, the CDR3 reads TGTGCCATCAGTCCGAGCGGGGGGGCCGTGGATACGCAGTATTTT. The gene calls are TRBV10-3 and TRBJ2-3; 10 bases match TRBD2. The CDR3 has 15 residues. J lost 6 bases, V lost 5 bases, and 8 bases had no gene match. CDR1 and CDR2 from the germline V gene are ENHRY and SYGVKD.

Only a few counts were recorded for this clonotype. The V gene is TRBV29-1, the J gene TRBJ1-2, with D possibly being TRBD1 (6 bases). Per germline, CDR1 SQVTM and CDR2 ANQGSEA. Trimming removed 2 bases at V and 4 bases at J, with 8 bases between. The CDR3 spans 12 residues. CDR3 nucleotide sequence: TGCAGCGTTGAAAGGGGGAGCTATGGCTACACCTTC. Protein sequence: CSVERGSYGYTF.

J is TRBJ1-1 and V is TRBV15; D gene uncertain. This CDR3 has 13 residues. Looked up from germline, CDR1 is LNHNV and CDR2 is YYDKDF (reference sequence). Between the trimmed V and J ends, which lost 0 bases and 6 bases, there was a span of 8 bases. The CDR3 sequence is CATSREGYSEAFF. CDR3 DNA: TGTGCCACCAGCAGAGAAGGGTATTCTGAAGCTTTCTTT.

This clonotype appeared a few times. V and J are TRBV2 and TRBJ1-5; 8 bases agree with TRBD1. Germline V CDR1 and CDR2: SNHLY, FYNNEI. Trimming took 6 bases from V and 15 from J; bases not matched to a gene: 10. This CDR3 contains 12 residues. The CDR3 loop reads CASSFRDRNVHF. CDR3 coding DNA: TGTGCCAGCAGCTTCCGGGACAGGAACGTGCATTTT.

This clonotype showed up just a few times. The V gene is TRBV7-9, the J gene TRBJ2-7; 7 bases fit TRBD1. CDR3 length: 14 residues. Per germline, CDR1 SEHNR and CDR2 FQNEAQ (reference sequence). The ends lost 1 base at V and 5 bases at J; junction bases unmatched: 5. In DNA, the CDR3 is TGTGCCAGCAGCTTAGGGATGACAGGGCACGAGCAGTACTTC. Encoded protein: CASSLGMTGHEQYF. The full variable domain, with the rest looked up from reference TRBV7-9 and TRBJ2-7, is DTGVSQNPRHKITKRGQNVTFRCDPISEHNRLYWYRQTLGQGPEFLTYFQNEAQLEKSRLLSDRFSAERPKGSFSTLEIQRTEQGDSAMYLCASSLGMTGHEQYFGPGTRLTVT.

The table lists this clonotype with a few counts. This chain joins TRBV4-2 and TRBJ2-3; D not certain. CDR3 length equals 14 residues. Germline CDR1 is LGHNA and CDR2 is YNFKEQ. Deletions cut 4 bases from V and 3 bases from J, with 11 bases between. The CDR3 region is CASSLDQVTDTQYF. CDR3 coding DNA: TGTGCCAGCAGCCTCGATCAAGTGACAGATACGCAGTATTTT.

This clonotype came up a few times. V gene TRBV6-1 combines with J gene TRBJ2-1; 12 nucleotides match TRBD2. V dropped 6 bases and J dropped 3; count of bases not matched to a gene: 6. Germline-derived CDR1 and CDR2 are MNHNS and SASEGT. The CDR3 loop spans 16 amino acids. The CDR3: CASSPVLAGGYNEQFF. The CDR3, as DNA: TGTGCCAGCAGCCCAGTACTAGCGGGAGGCTACAATGAGCAGTTCTTC.

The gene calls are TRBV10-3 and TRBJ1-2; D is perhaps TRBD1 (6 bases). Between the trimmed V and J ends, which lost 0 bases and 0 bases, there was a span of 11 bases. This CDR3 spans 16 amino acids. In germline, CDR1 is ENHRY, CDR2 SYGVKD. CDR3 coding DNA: TGTGCCATCAGTGAGTCGAGACAGGTAGCTAACTATGGCTACACCTTC. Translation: CAISESRQVANYGYTF.

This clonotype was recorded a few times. CDR3 bases: TGCAGTGCTAGTTCCATAACCGGGACACTACTGAGGGGAAACACCATATATTTT. It codes for CSASSITGTLLRGNTIYF. The chain couples TRBV20-1 to TRBJ1-3; perhaps TRBD1 as D (6 bases). V was clipped by 3 bases and J by 4 bases, with 25 bases between them. Germline lookup yields CDR1 DFQATT and CDR2 SNEGSKA (reference sequence). The CDR3 loop spans 18 amino acids.

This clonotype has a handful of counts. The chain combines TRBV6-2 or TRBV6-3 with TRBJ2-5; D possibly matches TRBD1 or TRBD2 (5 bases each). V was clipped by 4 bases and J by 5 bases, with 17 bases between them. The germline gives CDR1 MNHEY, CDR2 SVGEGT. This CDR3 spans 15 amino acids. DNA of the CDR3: TGTGCCAGCAGTTCCCAGCGAGGGGTTGGGGAGACCCAGTACTTC. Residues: CASSSQRGVGETQYF.

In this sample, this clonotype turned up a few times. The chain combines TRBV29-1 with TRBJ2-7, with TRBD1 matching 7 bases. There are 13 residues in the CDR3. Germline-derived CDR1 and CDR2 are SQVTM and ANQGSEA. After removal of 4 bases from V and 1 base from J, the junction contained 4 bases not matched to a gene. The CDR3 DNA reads TGCAGCGTTGCCTACAGGGGATCCTACGAGCAGTACTTC. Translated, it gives CSVAYRGSYEQYF.

The CDR3 region has the DNA TGTGCCAGCAGCTCCGGGACGTCTCTAGCTTTCTTT. It codes for CASSSGTSLAFF. The chain uses TRBV7-2 and TRBJ1-1, with a weak D call TRBD1 (5 bases). V was clipped by 4 bases and J by 10 bases, with 13 bases between them. CDR1 SGHTA and CDR2 FQGNSA come from the germline V gene. The CDR3 consists of 12 residues.

In DNA form, the CDR3 reads TGTGCCAGCAGCCCCGATACCGGAGTCGAGCATGGCTACACCTTC. The encoded protein is CASSPDTGVEHGYTF. This chain connects TRBV5-5 to TRBJ1-2; no clear D. The germline V and J ends were trimmed by 4 bases and 6 bases, with 19 bases remaining between them. The CDR3 is 15 amino acids. The germline gives CDR1 SGHKS, CDR2 YYEKEE (reference sequence).

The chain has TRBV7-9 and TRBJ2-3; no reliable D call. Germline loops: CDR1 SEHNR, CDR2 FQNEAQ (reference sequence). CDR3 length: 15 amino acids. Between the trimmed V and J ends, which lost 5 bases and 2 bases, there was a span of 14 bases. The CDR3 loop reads CASSPRTSFTDTQYF. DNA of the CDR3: TGTGCCAGCAGCCCGCGGACGTCATTCACAGATACGCAGTATTTT.

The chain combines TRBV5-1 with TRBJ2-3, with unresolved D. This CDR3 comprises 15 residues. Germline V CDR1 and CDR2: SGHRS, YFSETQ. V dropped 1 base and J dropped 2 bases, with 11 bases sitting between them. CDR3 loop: CASSLRVGDTDTQYF. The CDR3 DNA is TGCGCCAGCAGCTTGCGTGTTGGGGACACAGATACGCAGTATTTT.

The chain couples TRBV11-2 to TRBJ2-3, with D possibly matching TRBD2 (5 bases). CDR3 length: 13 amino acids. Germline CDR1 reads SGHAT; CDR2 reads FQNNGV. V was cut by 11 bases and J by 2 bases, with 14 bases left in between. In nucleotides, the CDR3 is TGTGCCGTCGGGGAAGCGCTCACAGATACGCAGTATTTT. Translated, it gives CAVGEALTDTQYF.

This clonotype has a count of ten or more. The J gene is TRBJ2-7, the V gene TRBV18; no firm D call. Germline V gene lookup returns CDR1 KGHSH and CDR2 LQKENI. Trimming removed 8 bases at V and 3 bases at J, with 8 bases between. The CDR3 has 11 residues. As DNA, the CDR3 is TGTGCCAGCAGCACGGGCTACGAGCAGTACTTC. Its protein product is CASSTGYEQYF.

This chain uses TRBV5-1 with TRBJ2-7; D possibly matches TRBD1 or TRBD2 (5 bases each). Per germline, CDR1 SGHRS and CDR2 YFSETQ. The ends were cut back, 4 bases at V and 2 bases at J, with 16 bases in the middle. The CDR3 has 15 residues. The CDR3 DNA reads TGCGCCAGCAGCGTAGGGGAAGGACTGACCTACGAGCAGTACTTC. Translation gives CASSVGEGLTYEQYF.

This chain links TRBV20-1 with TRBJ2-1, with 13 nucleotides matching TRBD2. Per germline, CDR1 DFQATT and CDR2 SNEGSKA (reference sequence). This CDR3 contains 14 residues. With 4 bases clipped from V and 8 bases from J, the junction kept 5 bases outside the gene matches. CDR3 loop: CSAMGLAGIDEQFF. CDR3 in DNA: TGCAGTGCTATGGGACTAGCGGGAATCGATGAGCAGTTCTTC.

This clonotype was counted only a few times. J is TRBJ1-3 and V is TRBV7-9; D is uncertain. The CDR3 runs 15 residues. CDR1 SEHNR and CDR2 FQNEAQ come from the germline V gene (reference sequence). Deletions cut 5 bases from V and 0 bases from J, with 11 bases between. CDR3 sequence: CASSPDKSSGNTIYF. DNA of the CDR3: TGTGCCAGCAGCCCCGACAAGAGCTCTGGAAACACCATATATTTT.

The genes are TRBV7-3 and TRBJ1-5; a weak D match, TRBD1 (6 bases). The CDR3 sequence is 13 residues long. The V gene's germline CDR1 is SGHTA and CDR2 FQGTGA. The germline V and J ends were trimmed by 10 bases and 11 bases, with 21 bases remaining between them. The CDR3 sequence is CATGRVRGWAQHF. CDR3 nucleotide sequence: TGTGCCACGGGCCGGGTAAGGGGGTGGGCCCAGCATTTT.

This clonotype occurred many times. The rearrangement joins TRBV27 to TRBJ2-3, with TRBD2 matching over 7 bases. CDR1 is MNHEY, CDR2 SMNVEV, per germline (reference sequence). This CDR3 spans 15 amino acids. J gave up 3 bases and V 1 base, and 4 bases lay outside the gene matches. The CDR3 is CASSLWGGGTDTQYF. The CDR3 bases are TGTGCCAGCAGTTTATGGGGGGGTGGTACAGATACGCAGTATTTT.

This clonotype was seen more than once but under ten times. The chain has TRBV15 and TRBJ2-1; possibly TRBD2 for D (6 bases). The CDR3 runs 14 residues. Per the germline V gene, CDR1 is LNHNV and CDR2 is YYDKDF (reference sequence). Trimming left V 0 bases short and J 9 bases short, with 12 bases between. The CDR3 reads CATSRDRGLTEQFF. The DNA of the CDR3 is TGTGCCACCAGCAGAGATCGGGGACTGACTGAGCAGTTCTTC.

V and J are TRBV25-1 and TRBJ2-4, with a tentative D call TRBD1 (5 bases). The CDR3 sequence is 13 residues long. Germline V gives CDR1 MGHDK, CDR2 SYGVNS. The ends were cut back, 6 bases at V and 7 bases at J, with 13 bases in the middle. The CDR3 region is CASRAPGWNIQYF. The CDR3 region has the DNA TGTGCCAGCAGGGCCCCAGGGTGGAACATTCAGTACTTC.